This T cell receptor beta chain was sequenced during a study of T-cell reconstitution after alpha-beta-depleted transplantation in children. The authors prepared the TCRbeta library with unique molecular identifiers. TCRdb reanalysed the PCR reads using MiXCR and keeps one entry per CDR3 protein. Among about 360,000 distinct CDR3 sequences listed, roughly 13% were seen once. This CDR3 has 15 residues. V was clipped by 0 bases and J by 6 bases, with 12 bases between them. CDR1 LGHNA and CDR2 YSLEER come from the germline V gene. This receptor was identified in a human donor who donated a stem cell graft to a child with Fanconi anemia. The chain uses TRBV4-3 and TRBJ2-1, with D possibly TRBD2 on 5 matching bases. Sequenced material: PBMCs, taken from the stem cell graft. The CDR3 DNA follows: TGCGCCAGCAGCCAAGATGCGGGCTTACCCAATGAGCAGTTCTTC. This codes for CASSQDAGLPNEQFF.